Shown below are 19 T cell receptor beta chains from a single sample sequenced in a study of T cells after yellow fever vaccination. One entry per CDR3 protein results from TCRdb running MiXCR on the 5' RACE reads. The data hold some 260,000 distinct CDR3 sequences, with roughly 5% observed a single time. The source was CD4+ T cells sorted from PBMCs, collected on the day of the yellow fever booster vaccination. All receptors come from a man younger than 30 who received the YFV17D yellow fever vaccine.

This clonotype has just a few counts. The chain couples TRBV7-9 to TRBJ2-2, with D possibly matching TRBD2 (6 bases). In germline, CDR1 is SEHNR, CDR2 FQNEAQ (reference sequence). CDR3 length: 14 amino acids. V was clipped by 6 bases and J by 6 bases, with 14 bases between them. The CDR3 coding sequence is TGTGCCAGCAGGAGAGGGACTCGGGCCGGGGAGCTGTTTTTT. Encoded protein: CASRRGTRAGELFF.

The J gene is TRBJ2-7, the V gene TRBV7-9, with TRBD2 matching over 7 bases. The V gene end was trimmed by 6 bases and the J gene end by 0 bases; junction bases not matched to a gene: 8. Germline loops: CDR1 SEHNR, CDR2 FQNEAQ (reference sequence). CDR3 length equals 15 residues. The CDR3 sequence: CASRHSREASYEQYF. The CDR3 nucleotides are TGTGCCAGCAGACATAGCCGGGAGGCCTCCTACGAGCAGTACTTC. The variable domain in full, with the rest retrieved from reference TRBV7-9 and TRBJ2-7, is DTGVSQNPRHKITKRGQNVTFRCDPISEHNRLYWYRQTLGQGPEFLTYFQNEAQLEKSRLLSDRFSAERPKGSFSTLEIQRTEQGDSAMYLCASRHSREASYEQYFGPGTRLTVT.

A few counts support this clonotype. This chain joins TRBV6-2 or TRBV6-3 and TRBJ2-1; perhaps D is TRBD1 or TRBD2 (5 bases each). This CDR3 has 16 residues. V shed 2 bases and J shed 5 bases, with 16 bases lying between them. Per the germline V gene, CDR1 is MNHEY and CDR2 is SVGEGT. CDR3 nucleotide sequence: TGTGCCAGCAGTTACCCCGCCGGGGCGCAGAACAATGAGCAGTTCTTC. Translation: CASSYPAGAQNNEQFF.

This clonotype has a count of ten or more. V gene TRBV28 combines with J gene TRBJ2-1, with a possible D match to TRBD1 (5 bases). This CDR3 spans 15 amino acids. The V gene lost 6 bases and the J gene lost 0 bases, with 12 bases spanning the gap. Germline V gene lookup returns CDR1 MDHEN and CDR2 SYDVKM. For the CDR3, the DNA is TGTGCCAGCAGATCGACAGTTAGCTCCTACAATGAGCAGTTCTTC. It specifies CASRSTVSSYNEQFF.

This clonotype was seen a handful of times. At one boundary the junction diverges from the germline segment, which might be a read error. The chain is built from TRBV4-2 and TRBJ2-7, with D tentatively TRBD2 (5 bases). Germline CDR1 reads LGHNA; CDR2 reads YNFKEQ. The CDR3 contains 13 residues. CDR3 loop: CASSQDLRAGRVF. CDR3 coding DNA: TGTGCCAGCAGCCAAGACCTGCGCGCGGGCAGAGTCTTC.

V gene TRBV7-6 combines with J gene TRBJ1-1; tentative D call: TRBD1 (6 bases). Germline-derived CDR1 and CDR2 are SGHVS and FNYEAQ. CDR3 length equals 13 residues. Trimming took 1 base from V and 8 from J, leaving 11 bases between them. In nucleotides, the CDR3 is TGTGCCAGCAGCTTAGTAGAGGACAGCGAAGCTTTCTTT. It is translated as CASSLVEDSEAFF.

This clonotype was seen only a few times. J is TRBJ2-3 and V is TRBV3-1; a weak D match, TRBD1 (5 bases). Germline-derived CDR1 and CDR2 are LGHDT and YNNKEL (reference sequence). The V gene lost 1 base and the J gene lost 5 bases, with 7 bases spanning the gap. CDR3 length equals 13 residues. The CDR3 bases are TGTGCCAGCAGCCAAGGAAGGGGAGATACGCAGTATTTT. It encodes CASSQGRGDTQYF.

This clonotype was observed at least ten times. The rearrangement links TRBV7-2 to TRBJ1-5; the D is unclear. The V end lost 6 bases, the J end lost 2 bases, and 14 bases lay between the germline ends. There are 15 residues in the CDR3. The germline V gene encodes CDR1 SGHTA and CDR2 FQGNSA. The DNA of the CDR3 is TGTGCCAGCAGTTTGGGAGGCGCGGGCAATCAGCCCCAGCATTTT. Encoded protein: CASSLGGAGNQPQHF.

This clonotype was detected only a few times. The chain carries TRBV6-6 and TRBJ1-1; a possible D gene is TRBD1 (6 bases). The CDR3 contains 13 residues. The V end was cut by 5 bases, the J end by 3 bases, with 10 bases between. Germline loops: CDR1 MNHNY, CDR2 SVGAGI (reference sequence). CDR3 region: CASSRQVYTEAFF. CDR3 sequence (DNA): TGTGCCAGCAGTAGACAGGTCTACACTGAAGCTTTCTTT.

In this sample, this clonotype turned up a few times. This sequence joins TRBV4-2 and TRBJ1-2; TRBD1 agrees at 8 bases. Looked up from germline, CDR1 is LGHNA and CDR2 is YNFKEQ. The CDR3 consists of 15 residues. The trim removed 5 bases at V and 2 bases at J, leaving 7 bases unmatched. In nucleotides, the CDR3 is TGTGCCAGCAGCGAAGGACAGGGAAAAAACTATGGCTACACCTTC. Protein sequence: CASSEGQGKNYGYTF.

In its sample, this clonotype was seen many times. V usage is TRBV7-2 and J usage is TRBJ1-2; no clear D. The V end was cut by 5 bases, the J end by 7 bases, with 17 bases between. Germline V lookup: CDR1 SGHTA, CDR2 FQGNSA. The CDR3 spans 14 residues. CDR3 region: CASSEVGRWRGYTF. CDR3 coding DNA: TGTGCCAGCAGCGAGGTTGGGCGATGGCGTGGCTACACCTTC.

The chain recombines TRBV11-2 with TRBJ2-1; 11 bases align to TRBD2. CDR3 size: 24 residues. CDR1 SGHAT and CDR2 FQNNGV come from the germline V gene. With V trimmed by 1 base and J by 0 bases, 23 bases remained unmatched. The CDR3 bases are TGTGCCAGCAGCTTAGTATTCCAATTAGTTCTTAGCGGGGGGGCTACAAGCTCCTACAATGAGCAGTTCTTC. Amino acid sequence: CASSLVFQLVLSGGATSSYNEQFF. Looking up the rest from reference TRBV11-2 and TRBJ2-1 gives the full variable domain: EAGVAQSPRYKIIEKRQSVAFWCNPISGHATLYWYQQILGQGPKLLIQFQNNGVVDDSQLPKDRFSAERLKGVDSTLKIQPAKLEDSAVYLCASSLVFQLVLSGGATSSYNEQFFGPGTRLTVL.

This clonotype was detected many times. This rearrangement joins TRBV12-3 or TRBV12-4 to TRBJ2-3, with unresolved D. V was trimmed by 2 bases and J by 2 bases, leaving 5 bases between them. The CDR3 covers 13 residues. The CDR3 DNA follows: TGTGCCAGCAGTTTACTCATCACAGATACGCAGTATTTT. This encodes CASSLLITDTQYF.

This clonotype was counted at least ten times. The chain employs TRBV20-1 and TRBJ2-7; D gene uncertain. This CDR3 is built from 12 residues. Germline V gene lookup returns CDR1 DFQATT and CDR2 SNEGSKA (reference sequence). The V gene lost 3 bases and the J gene lost 0 bases, with 6 bases spanning the gap. The CDR3 protein is CSASPSSYEQYF. The CDR3 DNA follows: TGCAGTGCTAGCCCTAGCTCCTACGAGCAGTACTTC.

The rearrangement uses TRBV18 and TRBJ1-1; perhaps TRBD1 as D (5 bases). CDR3 size: 14 residues. V lost 5 bases to trimming and J lost 0 bases, with 10 bases between them. Per the germline V gene, CDR1 is KGHSH and CDR2 is LQKENI. CDR3 region: CASSEGRLNTEAFF. CDR3 DNA: TGTGCCAGCTCAGAGGGACGGTTGAACACTGAAGCTTTCTTT. Filled out from reference TRBV18 and TRBJ1-1, the complete variable domain reads NAGVMQNPRHLVRRRGQEARLRCSPMKGHSHVYWYRQLPEEGLKFMVYLQKENIIDESGMPKERFSAEFPKEGPSILRIQQVVRGDSAAYFCASSEGRLNTEAFFGQGTRLTVV.

In this sample, this clonotype turned up a few times. The chain has TRBV5-6 and TRBJ1-1; D is perhaps TRBD1 (6 bases). This CDR3 is built from 15 residues. Trimming cost V 4 bases and J 3 bases, with 16 bases left between them. CDR1 is SGHDT, CDR2 YYEEEE, per germline. For the CDR3, the DNA is TGTGCCAGCAGCCCCATGAAAAGGGGGGACACTGAAGCTTTCTTT. This sequence encodes CASSPMKRGDTEAFF. The whole variable domain, filled in from reference TRBV5-6 and TRBJ1-1, reads DAGVTQSPTHLIKTRGQQVTLRCSPKSGHDTVSWYQQALGQGPQFIFQYYEEEERQRGNFPDRFSGHQFPNYSSELNVNALLLGDSALYLCASSPMKRGDTEAFFGQGTRLTVV.

The rearrangement uses TRBV5-5 and TRBJ1-6; possibly TRBD1 for D (6 bases). The V gene's germline CDR1 is SGHKS and CDR2 YYEKEE (reference sequence). This CDR3 spans 15 amino acids. Between the trimmed V and J ends, which lost 0 bases and 10 bases, there was a span of 14 bases. DNA of the CDR3: TGTGCCAGCAGCTTGGTGGGGGGCGCAGGGTCACCCCTCCACTTT. Residues: CASSLVGGAGSPLHF.

This clonotype appeared a few times. The chain links TRBV4-3 to TRBJ1-1; the match to TRBD1 covers 10 bases. Trimming took 1 base from V and 3 from J; bases not matched to a gene: 8. The CDR3 length is 17 residues. Per the germline V gene, CDR1 is LGHNA and CDR2 is YSLEER. Written as DNA, the CDR3 is TGCGCCAGCAGCCAAGGAGGCAGGGGGACAGGGGACACTGAAGCTTTCTTT. Its translation is CASSQGGRGTGDTEAFF.

This clonotype was observed a single time. The CDR3 loop is CASSLGQEPGEAFF. The CDR3 coding sequence is TGTGCCAGCAGTTTGGGACAGGAACCAGGTGAAGCTTTCTTT. The chain couples TRBV12-3 or TRBV12-4 to TRBJ1-1, with 8 bases identical to TRBD1. V was pared by 3 bases and J by 7 bases, with 7 bases of the junction left unmatched. The CDR3 extends over 14 amino acids.